A selection of T cell receptor beta chains follows, all from one sample in a study of blood T cell repertoires in COVID-19. Sequencing used immunoSEQ multiplex PCR; TCRdb keeps in-frame clones, though not all of them. The sample lists some 140,000 clones; around 81% were seen once. Sample: peripheral blood. The receptors come from a human donor in a cohort sampled during active COVID-19. CDR3s include the opening cysteine and the closing phenylalanine or tryptophan. A D gene is named only where the DNA matches it firmly. The size of a clone is reported for some rows only, either as once, few or many, or as a class for expanded clones.

>TRBJ2-7|NA|TRBV27|NA
CASSLAAGVTYEQYF
>TRBJ2-3|NA|TRBV18|NA
CASSHRSSRTDTQYF
>TRBJ1-3|NA|TRBV6-6|NA
CASSPGNSGNTIYF
>TRBJ1-5|TRBD1|TRBV5-5|NA
CASSPRGGQANQPQHF
>TRBJ2-3|NA|TRBV30|NA
CAWSIGRARDTQYF
>TRBJ2-1|NA|TRBV15|NA
CATSREGAGSYNEQFF
>TRBJ2-3|NA|TRBV6-5|NA
CASSPTVGDTQYF
>TRBJ2-1|NA|TRBV5-1|few
CASSLERAGNEQFF
>TRBJ1-1|TRBD1|TRBV10-3|NA
CAISTTGRVEAFF
>TRBJ1-2|TRBD1|TRBV6-5|NA
CASSRTGFYGYTF
>TRBJ2-7|TRBD1|TRBV19|NA
CASTRTGGYEQYF
>TRBJ1-5|NA|TRBV7-9|NA
CASSSTELNNQPQHF
>TRBJ2-2|TRBD1|TRBV5-6|NA
CASSLPDRSGELFF
>TRBJ1-2|NA|TRBV2|few
CASSATGANYGYTF
>TRBJ2-5|TRBD1|TRBV6-5|once
CASSRDRTQETQYF
>TRBJ1-1|TRBD1|TRBV5-1|NA
CASSLSGTGITEAFF
>TRBJ1-3|NA|TRBV6-5|NA
CASSYQGLSGNTIYF
>TRBJ2-6|TRBD1|TRBV19|NA
CASRNARGRGSGANVLTF
>TRBJ2-2|NA|TRBV7-8|NA
CASSQTRSGELFF
>TRBJ1-4|NA|TRBV6-6|NA
CASTPWAGTNEKLFF
>TRBJ2-4|NA|TRBV6-1|NA
CASSEGGQDIQYF
>TRBJ1-2|NA|TRBV19|NA
CASRTRTDEYGYTF
>TRBJ1-5|NA|TRBV19|NA
CASQTGQSNQPQHF
>TRBJ2-3|TRBD2|TRBV11-3|NA
CASSLVSGGSTDTQYF
>TRBJ1-2|NA|TRBV4-1|NA
CASSQDHRAGYYGYTF
>TRBJ1-1|NA|TRBV18|NA
CASSPRQTLMNTEAFF
>TRBJ2-7|TRBD1|TRBV11-2|NA
CASSSPDREWDEQYF
>TRBJ2-5|TRBD2|TRBV5-1|NA
CASGLAGHQETQYF
>TRBJ1-2|TRBD1|TRBV30|few
CAWILLRGPNYGYTF
>TRBJ2-7|NA|TRBV27|NA
CASSTQRGEQYF
>TRBJ1-5|TRBD1|TRBV7-9|NA
CASSVGTGGSQRNQPQHF
>TRBJ2-1|TRBD1|TRBV12-3/TRBV12-4|NA
CASSWSTDREQFF
>TRBJ2-7|TRBD2|TRBV9|NA
CASSVGASGEKGEYF
>TRBJ2-5|TRBD2|TRBV15|many
CATSRDSGRLETQYF
>TRBJ2-1|NA|TRBV21-1|NA
CASSKRGIGLSPSTSVYNEQFF
>TRBJ1-4|NA|TRBV6-5|NA
CASSRVLGGEKLFF
>TRBJ2-1|NA|TRBV7-2|NA
CASSLNKGMQFF
>TRBJ1-3|TRBD1|TRBV9|NA
CASSVVGQGNTIYF
>TRBJ1-4|NA|TRBV18|NA
CASSPSRAATNEKLFF
>TRBJ2-7|NA|TRBV7-8|few
CASSRTGEEQYF